This TCR beta chain comes out of a study of blood T cell repertoires in COVID-19. Cohort 3 donors counted as recovered after two negative PCRs, clearance, or resolved symptoms. This clone was seen once. V shed 6 bases and J shed 4 bases, with 12 bases lying between them. The CDR3 sequence is 14 residues long. Germline CDR1 and CDR2: ENHRY and SYGVKD. Per the original data handling: Reference gene primer amplification yielded estimated nucleated cell counts. Sequenced by immunoSEQ multiplex PCR; TCRdb stores in-frame clones only, minus some. D and trimming come from the DNA, and the V and J calls and clone size come from that table. Of about 480,000 clones in the sample, about 85% are singletons; the top ten hold approximately 8.3%.

What was sequenced was PBMCs or T cells enriched from blood (not recorded which). The clonotype originates from a woman aged 55-70 years who had recovered from COVID-19. The rearrangement uses TRBV10-3 and TRBJ2-2; perhaps TRBD2 as D (5 bases). The CDR3 here is CAIRGLGGTGELFF. CDR3 DNA: TGTGCCATCAGAGGCCTTGGAGGCACCGGGGAGCTGTTTTTT.